These 18 T cell receptor beta chains were all obtained from the same sample, sequenced in a study of blood T cell repertoires in COVID-19. The table came from immunoSEQ multiplex PCR; TCRdb's copy has only in-frame clones and leaves some out. Of approximately 170,000 clones listed, around 87% are singletons. The sample comprised peripheral blood. All receptors derive from a woman of 80 years or more with COVID-19, enrolled during active disease.

The chain recombines TRBV3-1 (or the pseudogene TRBV3-2) with TRBJ1-1; TRBD1 aligns across 7 bases. V shed 4 bases and J 3 bases; nucleotides not matched to a gene: 5. The CDR3 covers 14 residues. Germline-derived CDR1 and CDR2 are LGHDT and YNNKEL (reference sequence). The CDR3: CASSRQQGYTEAFF. In DNA, the CDR3 is TGTGCCAGCAGCCGTCAACAGGGGTACACTGAAGCTTTCTTT.

The sample holds one count of this clone. The chain recombines TRBV6-1 with TRBJ1-3; D might be TRBD1 (6 bases). The CDR3 length is 17 residues. CDR1 and CDR2 (germline): MNHNS, SASEGT. Trimming removed 2 bases at V and 5 bases at J, with 19 bases between. The CDR3 region is CASSEFERGRDRNTIYF. CDR3 DNA: TGTGCCAGCAGTGAATTTGAGAGGGGGAGGGACCGAAACACCATATATTTT.

The rearrangement joins TRBV3-1 (or the pseudogene TRBV3-2) to TRBJ2-5, with TRBD2 identical over 7 bases. Germline V lookup: CDR1 LGHDT, CDR2 YNNKEL (reference sequence). This CDR3 region has 17 residues. Unmatched junction bases numbered 11, after V lost 0 bases and J lost 4 bases. In nucleotides, the CDR3 is TGTGCCAGCAGCCAAGACCCTCGCGCGGGAGAGTCAGAGACCCAGTACTTC. Protein sequence: CASSQDPRAGESETQYF.

This chain joins TRBV10-2 and TRBJ1-2; perhaps TRBD1 as D (5 bases). The CDR3 runs to 15 residues. Trimming stripped 3 bases from V and 4 bases from J, with 15 bases between. In germline, CDR1 is WSHSY, CDR2 SAAADI. CDR3 DNA sequence: TGCGCCAGCAGTGAAACCTTAAGGGGCGGCTATGGCTACACCTTC. Protein sequence: CASSETLRGGYGYTF.

This clone was seen only a few times. This chain uses TRBV6-4 with TRBJ1-1, with a possible D match to TRBD1 (5 bases). Trimming took off 8 bases at V and 11 bases at J, with 15 bases between the two ends. This CDR3 has 11 residues. The germline V gene encodes CDR1 MRHNA and CDR2 SNTAGT. CDR3 sequence: CASSEGRWAFF. In DNA form, the CDR3 reads TGTGCCAGCTCGGAGGGGCGTTGGGCTTTCTTT.

This sequence joins TRBV7-2 and TRBJ1-1, with TRBD1 matching over 9 bases. The germline V gene encodes CDR1 SGHTA and CDR2 FQGNSA. V lost 5 bases and J lost 0; bases outside the gene matches: 13. The CDR3 consists of 18 residues. The CDR3 loop is CASSQRTGAELMNTEAFF. In DNA form, the CDR3 reads TGTGCCAGCAGCCAACGGACAGGGGCCGAACTCATGAACACTGAAGCTTTCTTT. Full variable domain (outside the CDR3, taken from reference TRBV7-2 and TRBJ1-1): GAGVSQSPSNKVTEKGKDVELRCDPISGHTALYWYRQSLGQGLEFLIYFQGNSAPDKSGLPSDRFSAERTGGSVSTLTIQRTQQEDSAVYLCASSQRTGAELMNTEAFFGQGTRLTVV.

This clone turned up a few times. The chain couples TRBV4-2 to TRBJ1-1; 8 nucleotides agree with TRBD1. Trimming took 0 bases from V and 5 from J; bases not matched to a gene: 8. Germline lookup yields CDR1 LGHNA and CDR2 YNFKEQ. This CDR3 contains 16 residues. CDR3 sequence: CASSQDRQGARTEAFF. CDR3 DNA sequence: TGTGCCAGCAGCCAAGATCGTCAGGGGGCGCGGACTGAAGCTTTCTTT.

The V and J genes are TRBV10-3 and TRBJ1-1; perhaps TRBD1 as D (5 bases). Trimming pared 4 bases from V and 3 bases from J, leaving 9 bases between. Per germline, CDR1 ENHRY and CDR2 SYGVKD. This CDR3 is 13 amino acids long. In nucleotides, the CDR3 is TGTGCCATCAGTGCCGACAGAGACACTGAAGCTTTCTTT. Amino acid sequence: CAISADRDTEAFF.

This clone has just one count. The rearrangement uses TRBV3-1 (or the pseudogene TRBV3-2) and TRBJ2-7; 8 nucleotides line up with TRBD2. J gave up 2 bases and V 3 bases, and 6 bases lay outside the gene matches. The CDR3 has 15 residues. In germline, CDR1 is LGHDT, CDR2 YNNKEL (reference sequence). The CDR3 DNA follows: TGTGCCAGCAGCCACGCTAGCGGGTATACCTACGAGCAGTACTTC. Protein: CASSHASGYTYEQYF.

This chain links TRBV6-5 with TRBJ2-1, with TRBD2 identical over 12 bases. The CDR3 loop spans 16 amino acids. V shed 2 bases and J 6 bases; nucleotides not matched to a gene: 5. Germline V CDR1 and CDR2: MNHEY, SVGAGI. CDR3 sequence reads: CASSYTGLAGTNEQFF. As DNA, the CDR3 is TGTGCCAGCAGTTACACAGGACTAGCGGGGACCAATGAGCAGTTCTTC.

This chain's CDR3 is CASSPRDRAGNTIYF. The CDR3 DNA reads as TGTGCCAGCAGCCCACGGGACAGGGCTGGAAACACCATATATTTT. The gene calls are TRBV3-1 (or the pseudogene TRBV3-2) and TRBJ1-3; 9 positions agree with TRBD1. The CDR3 is made up of 15 amino acids. J gave up 2 bases and V 4 bases, and 3 bases lay outside the gene matches. Germline V gene sequence: CDR1 LGHDT, CDR2 YNNKEL (reference sequence).

The chain has TRBV10-3 and TRBJ1-3; unclear D gene. V was trimmed by 5 bases and J by 0 bases, leaving 8 bases between them. The CDR3 is 14 residues long. Germline V gene data show CDR1 as ENHRY and CDR2 as SYGVKD. The CDR3 nucleotides are TGTGCCATCAGTTCAGCGACCTCTGGAAACACCATATATTTT. Translating it yields CAISSATSGNTIYF.

This clone is a singleton in its sample. V is TRBV7-9 and J is TRBJ2-7; 7 bases line up with TRBD1. This CDR3 contains 13 residues. The germline gives CDR1 SEHNR, CDR2 FQNEAQ (reference sequence). Germline trimming cut 8 bases from V and 1 base from J; bases unmatched to any gene: 5. CDR3 nucleotide sequence: TGTGCCAGCGACGACAGGGATTCCTACGAGCAGTACTTC. Amino acids: CASDDRDSYEQYF.

The chain joins TRBV27 to TRBJ1-2; TRBD1 agrees at 8 bases. The CDR3 has 13 amino acids. The trim removed 3 bases at V and 3 bases at J, leaving 0 bases unmatched. Per germline, CDR1 MNHEY and CDR2 SMNVEV (reference sequence). The CDR3: CASSLTGDYGYTF. CDR3 sequence (DNA): TGTGCCAGCAGTTTGACAGGGGACTATGGCTACACCTTC.

The DNA of the CDR3 is TGTGCCAGCAGCGTACAGGGGACTAACACTGAAGCTTTCTTT. Its translation: CASSVQGTNTEAFF. V and J are TRBV5-4 and TRBJ1-1; 7 bases line up with TRBD1. CDR1 is SGHNT and CDR2 is YYREEE in the germline V gene (reference sequence). Trimming at V came to 4 bases and at J to 2 bases, leaving 5 bases not matched to a gene. The CDR3 is 14 amino acids. The entire variable domain, with the rest obtained from reference TRBV5-4 and TRBJ1-1, is as follows: ETGVTQSPTHLIKTRGQQVTLRCSSQSGHNTVSWYQQALGQGPQFIFQYYREEENGRGNFPPRFSGLQFPNYSSELNVNALELDDSALYLCASSVQGTNTEAFFGQGTRLTVV.

This clone occurred many times. This sequence joins TRBV18 and TRBJ2-1; D not resolved. This CDR3 is built from 13 residues. Germline V gene sequence: CDR1 KGHSH, CDR2 LQKENI. Trimming took 3 bases from V and 10 from J, leaving 13 bases between them. CDR3 bases: TGTGCCAGCTCACCGGGCCGACAATGGGAGCAGTTCTTC. This gives the protein CASSPGRQWEQFF.

This clone was counted a few times. Other DNA sequences in this sample translate to the same CDR3. The rearrangement joins TRBV5-6 to TRBJ2-7; 9 positions match TRBD2. Germline CDR1 SGHDT, CDR2 YYEEEE. The CDR3 has 14 amino acids. Trimming cost V 2 bases and J 0 bases; bases outside gene matches: 0. The CDR3 is CASSFSGSSYEQYF. For the CDR3, the DNA is TGTGCCAGCAGCTTTAGCGGGAGCTCCTACGAGCAGTACTTC.

This clone was seen more than once but under ten times. J is TRBJ1-1 and V is TRBV3-1 (or the pseudogene TRBV3-2); possibly TRBD1 for D (5 bases). This CDR3 has 14 amino acids. Trimming left V 4 bases short and J 7 bases short, with 16 bases between. Germline loops: CDR1 LGHDT, CDR2 YNNKEL (reference sequence). CDR3 bases: TGTGCCAGCAGCCTAGGGGCAGGGCGGGATGAAGCTTTCTTT. This translates into CASSLGAGRDEAFF.